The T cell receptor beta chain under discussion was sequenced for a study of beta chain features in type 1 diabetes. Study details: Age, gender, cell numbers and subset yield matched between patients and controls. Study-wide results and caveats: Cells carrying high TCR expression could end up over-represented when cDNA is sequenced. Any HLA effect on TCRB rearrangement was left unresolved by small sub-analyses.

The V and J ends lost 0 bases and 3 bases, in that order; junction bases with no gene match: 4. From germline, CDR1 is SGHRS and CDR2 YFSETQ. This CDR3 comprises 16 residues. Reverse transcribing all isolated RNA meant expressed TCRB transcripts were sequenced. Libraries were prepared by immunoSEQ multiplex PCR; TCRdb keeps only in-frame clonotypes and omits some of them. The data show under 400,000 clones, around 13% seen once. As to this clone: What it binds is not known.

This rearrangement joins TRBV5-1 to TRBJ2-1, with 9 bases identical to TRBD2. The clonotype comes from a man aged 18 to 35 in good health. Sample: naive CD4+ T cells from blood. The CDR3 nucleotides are TGCGCCAGCAGCTTGGGGCTAGCGGGGATCTACAATGAGCAGTTCTTC. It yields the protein CASSLGLAGIYNEQFF. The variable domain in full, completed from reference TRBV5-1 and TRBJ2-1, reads KAGVTQTPRYLIKTRGQQVTLSCSPISGHRSVSWYQQTPGQGLQFLFEYFSETQRNKGNFPGRFSGRQFSNSRSEMNVSTLELGDSALYLCASSLGLAGIYNEQFFGPGTRLTVL.